This is a list of T cell receptor beta chains from one sample in a study of T-cell reconstitution after alpha-beta-depleted transplantation in children. TCRdb ran MiXCR on the PCR reads and lists one entry per CDR3 protein. This table has roughly 200,000 distinct CDR3 sequences, about 8.2% appearing once. This material consisted of PBMCs, mostly from graft donor cells, taken 360 days after TCRalphabeta/CD19-depleted stem cell transplant. Receptors originate from a male patient between 2 and 9 years old who had a stem cell transplant for acute myeloid leukemia, so the T cells may come from the graft donor. Both conserved end residues are part of each CDR3. D genes are given only for firm matches. Clone size appears in some rows only: once, few, many, or a class for an expanded clone.

d_call: TRBD1
v_call: TRBV5-1
j_call: TRBJ2-3
clone_size: many
cdr3_nt: TGCGCCAGTCTACAGGGGGCAAGCACAGATACGCAGTATTTT
cdr3_aa: CASLQGASTDTQYF

d_call: TRBD1
v_call: TRBV30
j_call: TRBJ2-6
clone_size: -
cdr3_nt: TGTGCCGGGGGACAGGGTAGATTATCTGGGGCCAACGTCCTGACTTTC
cdr3_aa: CAGGQGRLSGANVLTF

d_call: TRBD2
v_call: TRBV12-3/TRBV12-4
j_call: TRBJ2-3
clone_size: many
cdr3_nt: TGTGCCAGCAGTTTGGGACTAGCGGGTGGCACAGATACGCAGTATTTT
cdr3_aa: CASSLGLAGGTDTQYF

d_call: TRBD1
v_call: TRBV10-3
j_call: TRBJ1-1
clone_size: -
cdr3_nt: TGTGCCATCAGGGGGGACAGGGGGCACACTGAAGCTTTCTTT
cdr3_aa: CAIRGDRGHTEAFF

d_call: -
v_call: TRBV5-1
j_call: TRBJ2-3
clone_size: many
cdr3_nt: TGCGCCAGCAGCTGGACCGAAAATACGCAGTATTTT
cdr3_aa: CASSWTENTQYF

d_call: -
v_call: TRBV5-1
j_call: TRBJ2-5
clone_size: many
cdr3_nt: TGCGCCAGCAGCGTGACTCCCGTAGAGACCCAGTACTTC
cdr3_aa: CASSVTPVETQYF

d_call: -
v_call: TRBV2
j_call: TRBJ2-3
clone_size: -
cdr3_nt: TGTGCCAGCAGTGAAGCGGCGGGGACGACAGATACGCAGTATTTT
cdr3_aa: CASSEAAGTTDTQYF

d_call: -
v_call: TRBV3-1
j_call: TRBJ2-5
clone_size: few
cdr3_nt: TGTGCCAGCAGCCAAGATGAAGCCCGCGTCGGGACCCAGTACTTC
cdr3_aa: CASSQDEARVGTQYF

d_call: -
v_call: TRBV12-3/TRBV12-4
j_call: TRBJ2-7
clone_size: many
cdr3_nt: TGTGCCAGCAGTTTAGGTGGGGCCGCTGTCTACGAGCAGTACTTC
cdr3_aa: CASSLGGAAVYEQYF

d_call: TRBD1
v_call: TRBV20-1
j_call: TRBJ1-2
clone_size: many
cdr3_nt: TGCAGTGCTACAGGGGGTGCGCAGGCTAACTATGGCTACACCTTC
cdr3_aa: CSATGGAQANYGYTF

d_call: TRBD1
v_call: TRBV29-1
j_call: TRBJ2-6
clone_size: many
cdr3_nt: TGCAGCGTTGGTGCGGTAGGGGGCACTGGGGCCAACGTCCTGACTTTC
cdr3_aa: CSVGAVGGTGANVLTF

d_call: TRBD1
v_call: TRBV29-1
j_call: TRBJ2-7
clone_size: few
cdr3_nt: TGCAGCGTTGCCGGGACAGGGGATTCCGACGAGCAGTACTTC
cdr3_aa: CSVAGTGDSDEQYF

d_call: -
v_call: TRBV5-1
j_call: TRBJ2-5
clone_size: -
cdr3_nt: TGCGCCAGCAGCTTGTCGCCGGTGCAAGAGACCCAGTACTTC
cdr3_aa: CASSLSPVQETQYF

d_call: TRBD2
v_call: TRBV10-3
j_call: TRBJ2-1
clone_size: -
cdr3_nt: TGTGCCATCTCCGGGACTAGCAGCAATGAGCAGTTCTTC
cdr3_aa: CAISGTSSNEQFF

d_call: -
v_call: TRBV12-3/TRBV12-4
j_call: TRBJ1-6
clone_size: -
cdr3_nt: TGTGCCAGCAGTTTACAGTATAATTCACCCCTCCACTTT
cdr3_aa: CASSLQYNSPLHF

d_call: TRBD1
v_call: TRBV5-1
j_call: TRBJ2-3
clone_size: many
cdr3_nt: TGCGCCAGCAGCTTGGACCCGACAGGGAGAGATACGCAGTATTTT
cdr3_aa: CASSLDPTGRDTQYF

d_call: TRBD2
v_call: TRBV5-1
j_call: TRBJ2-1
clone_size: many
cdr3_nt: TGCGCCAGCAGCTCGAGCGGGAGGTCCTACAATGAGCAGTTCTTC
cdr3_aa: CASSSSGRSYNEQFF

d_call: -
v_call: TRBV12-3/TRBV12-4
j_call: TRBJ2-2
clone_size: -
cdr3_nt: TGTGCCAGCAGTTCGGGACTCTTGAACACCGGGGAGCTGTTTTTT
cdr3_aa: CASSSGLLNTGELFF

d_call: -
v_call: TRBV7-8
j_call: TRBJ2-1
clone_size: -
cdr3_nt: TGTGCCAGCAGCCCGAGGCGGTCCCGATACAATGAGCAGTTCTTC
cdr3_aa: CASSPRRSRYNEQFF

d_call: -
v_call: TRBV27
j_call: TRBJ2-7
clone_size: few
cdr3_nt: TGTGCCAGCAGGGTTAAGGGGCCGGTGAACGAGCAGTACTTC
cdr3_aa: CASRVKGPVNEQYF

d_call: TRBD1
v_call: TRBV12-3/TRBV12-4
j_call: TRBJ1-2
clone_size: few
cdr3_nt: TGTGCCAGCAGCCAGTACAGGGGCCCGCCCTATGGCTACACCTTC
cdr3_aa: CASSQYRGPPYGYTF

d_call: -
v_call: TRBV5-1
j_call: TRBJ2-1
clone_size: -
cdr3_nt: TGCGCCAGCAGCTTGGTGGGTAGTGAGCAGTTCTTC
cdr3_aa: CASSLVGSEQFF

d_call: -
v_call: TRBV6-1
j_call: TRBJ2-1
clone_size: many
cdr3_nt: TGTGCCAGCAGTGACAGGCAGACCGGGGATGAGCAGTTCTTC
cdr3_aa: CASSDRQTGDEQFF

d_call: -
v_call: TRBV14
j_call: TRBJ2-3
clone_size: few
cdr3_nt: TGTGCCAGCAGCCTACCGGGACTGGCGAATCTGGATACGCAGTATTTT
cdr3_aa: CASSLPGLANLDTQYF

d_call: -
v_call: TRBV27
j_call: TRBJ2-2
clone_size: many
cdr3_nt: TGTGCCAGCAGTTTTATAGCGGCATCTAACACCGGGGAGCTGTTTTTT
cdr3_aa: CASSFIAASNTGELFF

d_call: -
v_call: TRBV11-2
j_call: TRBJ2-6
clone_size: few
cdr3_nt: TGTGCCAGCAGCTTTGAGTCTAGGCGGATATACTCTGGGGCCAACGTCCTGACTTTC
cdr3_aa: CASSFESRRIYSGANVLTF

d_call: TRBD1
v_call: TRBV5-6
j_call: TRBJ2-1
clone_size: few
cdr3_nt: TGTGCCAGCAGCTTATGGCTGCCGGGACAGGGTCAGTTCTTC
cdr3_aa: CASSLWLPGQGQFF